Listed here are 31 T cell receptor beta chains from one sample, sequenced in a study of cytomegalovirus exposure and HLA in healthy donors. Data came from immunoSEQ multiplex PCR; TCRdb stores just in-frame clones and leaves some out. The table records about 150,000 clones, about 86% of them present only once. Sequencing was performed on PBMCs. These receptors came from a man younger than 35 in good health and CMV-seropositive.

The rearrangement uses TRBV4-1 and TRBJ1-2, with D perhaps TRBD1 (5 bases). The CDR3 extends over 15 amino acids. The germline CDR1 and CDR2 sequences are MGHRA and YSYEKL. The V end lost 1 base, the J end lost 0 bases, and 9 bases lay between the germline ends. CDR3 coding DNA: TGCGCCAGCAGCCAAGTAATCAGGGCTAACTATGGCTACACCTTC. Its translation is CASSQVIRANYGYTF.

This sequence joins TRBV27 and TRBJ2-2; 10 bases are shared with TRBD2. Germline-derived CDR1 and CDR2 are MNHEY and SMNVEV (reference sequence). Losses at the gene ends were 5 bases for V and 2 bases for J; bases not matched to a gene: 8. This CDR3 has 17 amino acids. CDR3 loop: CASSNHGLAVNTGELFF. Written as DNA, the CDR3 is TGTGCCAGCAGTAACCACGGACTAGCGGTAAACACCGGGGAGCTGTTTTTT.

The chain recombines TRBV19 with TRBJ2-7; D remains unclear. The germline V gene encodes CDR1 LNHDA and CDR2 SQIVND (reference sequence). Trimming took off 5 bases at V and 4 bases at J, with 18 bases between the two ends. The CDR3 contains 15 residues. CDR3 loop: CASSPTVTPYYEQYF. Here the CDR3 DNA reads TGTGCCAGTAGTCCTACAGTGACCCCTTATTACGAGCAGTACTTC. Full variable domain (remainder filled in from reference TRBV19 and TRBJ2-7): DGGITQSPKYLFRKEGQNVTLSCEQNLNHDAMYWYRQDPGQGLRLIYYSQIVNDFQKGDIAEGYSVSREKKESFPLTVTSAQKNPTAFYLCASSPTVTPYYEQYFGPGTRLTVT.

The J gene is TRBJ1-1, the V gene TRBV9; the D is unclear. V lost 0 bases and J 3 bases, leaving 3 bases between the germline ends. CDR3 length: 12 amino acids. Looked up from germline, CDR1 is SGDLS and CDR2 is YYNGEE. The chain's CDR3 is CASSVGDTEAFF. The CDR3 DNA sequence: TGTGCCAGCAGCGTAGGAGACACTGAAGCTTTCTTT.

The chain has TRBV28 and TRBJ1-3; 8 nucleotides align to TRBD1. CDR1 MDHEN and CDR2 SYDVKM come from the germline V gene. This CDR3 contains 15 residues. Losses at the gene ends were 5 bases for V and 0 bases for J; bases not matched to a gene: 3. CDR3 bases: TGTGCCAGCAGTCCGGACAGGGTCTCTGGAAACACCATATATTTT. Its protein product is CASSPDRVSGNTIYF. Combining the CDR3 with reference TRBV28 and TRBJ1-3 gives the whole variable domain DVKVTQSSRYLVKRTGEKVFLECVQDMDHENMFWYRQDPGLGLRLIYFSYDVKMKEKGDIPEGYSVSREKKERFSLILESASTNQTSMYLCASSPDRVSGNTIYFGEGSWLTVV.

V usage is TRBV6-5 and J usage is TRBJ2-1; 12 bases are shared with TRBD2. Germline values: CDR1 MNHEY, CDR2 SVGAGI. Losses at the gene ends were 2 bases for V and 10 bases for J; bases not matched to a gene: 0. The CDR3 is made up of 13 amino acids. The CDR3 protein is CASSYGTSGEQFF. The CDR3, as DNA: TGTGCCAGCAGTTACGGGACTAGCGGGGAGCAGTTCTTC.

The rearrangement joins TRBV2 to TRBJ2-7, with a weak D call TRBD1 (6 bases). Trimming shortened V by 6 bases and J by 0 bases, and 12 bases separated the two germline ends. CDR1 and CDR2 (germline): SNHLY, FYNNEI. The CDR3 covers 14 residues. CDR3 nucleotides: TGTGCCAGCAGGGGGACACATAGCTCCTACGAGCAGTACTTC. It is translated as CASRGTHSSYEQYF.

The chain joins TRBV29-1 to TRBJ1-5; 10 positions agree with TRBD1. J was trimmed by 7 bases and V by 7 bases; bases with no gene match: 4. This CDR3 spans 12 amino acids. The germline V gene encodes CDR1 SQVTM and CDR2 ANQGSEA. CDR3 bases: TGCAGCGCTGGGACAGGGGACCAGCCCCAGCATTTT. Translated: CSAGTGDQPQHF.

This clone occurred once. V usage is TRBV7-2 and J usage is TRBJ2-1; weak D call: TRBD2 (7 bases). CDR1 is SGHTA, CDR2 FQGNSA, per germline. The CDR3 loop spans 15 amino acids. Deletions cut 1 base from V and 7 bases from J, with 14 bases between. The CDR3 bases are TGTGCCAGCAGCTTAGAACGGGGGGCCCTAAATGAGCAGTTCTTC. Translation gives CASSLERGALNEQFF.

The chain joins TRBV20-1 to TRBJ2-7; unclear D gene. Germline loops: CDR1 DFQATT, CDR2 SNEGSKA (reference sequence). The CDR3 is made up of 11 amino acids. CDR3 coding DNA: TGCAGCGCCGGAGACCCCTACGAGCAGTACTTC. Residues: CSAGDPYEQYF.

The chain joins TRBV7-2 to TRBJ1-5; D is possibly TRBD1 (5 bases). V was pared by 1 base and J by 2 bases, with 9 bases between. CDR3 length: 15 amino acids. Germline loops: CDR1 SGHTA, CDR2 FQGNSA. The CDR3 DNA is TGTGCCAGCAGCTTAGATTGGGGCGGCAATCAGCCCCAGCATTTT. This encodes CASSLDWGGNQPQHF.

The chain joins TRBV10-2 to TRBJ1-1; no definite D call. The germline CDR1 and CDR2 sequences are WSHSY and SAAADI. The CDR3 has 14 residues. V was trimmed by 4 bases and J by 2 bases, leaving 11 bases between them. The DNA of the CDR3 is TGCGCCAGCAGTGTCTACAGCAGTAACACTGAAGCTTTCTTT. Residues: CASSVYSSNTEAFF.

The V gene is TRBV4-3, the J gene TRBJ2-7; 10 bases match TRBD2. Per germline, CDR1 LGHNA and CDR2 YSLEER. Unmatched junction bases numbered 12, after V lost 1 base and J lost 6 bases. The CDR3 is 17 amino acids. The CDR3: CASSQGKRGGTIGEQYF. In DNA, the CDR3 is TGCGCCAGCAGCCAAGGAAAGCGGGGGGGCACCATTGGCGAGCAGTACTTC.

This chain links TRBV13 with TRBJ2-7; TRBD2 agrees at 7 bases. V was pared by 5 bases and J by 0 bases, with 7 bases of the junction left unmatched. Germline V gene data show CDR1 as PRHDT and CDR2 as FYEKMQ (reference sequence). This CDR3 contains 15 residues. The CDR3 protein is CASSAEAGISYEQYF. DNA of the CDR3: TGTGCCAGCAGCGCCGAAGCGGGGATCTCCTACGAGCAGTACTTC.

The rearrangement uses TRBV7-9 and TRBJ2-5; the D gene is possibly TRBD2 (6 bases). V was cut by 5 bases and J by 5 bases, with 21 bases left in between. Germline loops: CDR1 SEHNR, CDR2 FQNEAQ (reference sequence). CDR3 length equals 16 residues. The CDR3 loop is CASSRSGTPLRETQYF. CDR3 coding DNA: TGTGCCAGCAGCCGGTCCGGGACTCCCCTCCGGGAGACCCAGTACTTC. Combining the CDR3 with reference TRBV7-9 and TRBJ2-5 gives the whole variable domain DTGVSQNPRHKITKRGQNVTFRCDPISEHNRLYWYRQTLGQGPEFLTYFQNEAQLEKSRLLSDRFSAERPKGSFSTLEIQRTEQGDSAMYLCASSRSGTPLRETQYFGPGTRLLVL.

CDR3: CASSLTRGLEYEQFF. DNA for the CDR3: TGCGCCAGCAGCTTGACCAGGGGGCTTGAGTATGAGCAGTTCTTC. The chain is built from TRBV5-1 and TRBJ2-1; the match to TRBD1 covers 8 bases. The CDR3 loop spans 15 amino acids. The V and J ends lost 1 base and 8 bases, in that order; junction bases with no gene match: 8. The germline gives CDR1 SGHRS, CDR2 YFSETQ.

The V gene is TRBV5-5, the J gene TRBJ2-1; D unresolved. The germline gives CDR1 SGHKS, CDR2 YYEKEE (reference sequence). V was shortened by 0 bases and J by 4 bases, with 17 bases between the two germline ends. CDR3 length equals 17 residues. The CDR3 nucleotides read TGTGCCAGCAGCTTGGGGGCACAAGACACAAGATACAATGAGCAGTTCTTC. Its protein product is CASSLGAQDTRYNEQFF.

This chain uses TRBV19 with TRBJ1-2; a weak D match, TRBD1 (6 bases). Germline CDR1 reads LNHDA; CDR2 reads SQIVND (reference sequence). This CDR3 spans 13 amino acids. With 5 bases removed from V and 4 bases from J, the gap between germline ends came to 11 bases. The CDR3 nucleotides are TGTGCCAGTAGTGGGGGCATACCCTATGGCTACACCTTC. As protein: CASSGGIPYGYTF.

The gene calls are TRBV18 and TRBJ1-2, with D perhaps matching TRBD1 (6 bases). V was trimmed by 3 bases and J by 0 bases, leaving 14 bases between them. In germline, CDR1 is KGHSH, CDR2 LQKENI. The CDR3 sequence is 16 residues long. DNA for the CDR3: TGTGCCAGCTCACCGACCCAGGACAGATCTAACTATGGCTACACCTTC. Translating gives CASSPTQDRSNYGYTF.

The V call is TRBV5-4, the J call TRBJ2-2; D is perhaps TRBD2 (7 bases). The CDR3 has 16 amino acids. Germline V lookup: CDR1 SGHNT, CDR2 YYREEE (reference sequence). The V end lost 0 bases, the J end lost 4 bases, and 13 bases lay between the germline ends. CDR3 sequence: CASSLEVGGLTGELFF. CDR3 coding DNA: TGTGCCAGCAGCTTGGAGGTGGGGGGGCTCACCGGGGAGCTGTTTTTT. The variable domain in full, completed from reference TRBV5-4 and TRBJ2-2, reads ETGVTQSPTHLIKTRGQQVTLRCSSQSGHNTVSWYQQALGQGPQFIFQYYREEENGRGNFPPRFSGLQFPNYSSELNVNALELDDSALYLCASSLEVGGLTGELFFGEGSRLTVL.

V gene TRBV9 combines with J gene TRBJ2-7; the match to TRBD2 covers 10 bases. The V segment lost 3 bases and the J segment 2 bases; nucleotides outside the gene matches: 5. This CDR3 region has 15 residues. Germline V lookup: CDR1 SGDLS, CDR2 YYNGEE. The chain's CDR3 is CASSASSGGTYEQYF. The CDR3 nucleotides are TGTGCCAGCAGCGCCTCTAGCGGGGGTACCTACGAGCAGTACTTC.

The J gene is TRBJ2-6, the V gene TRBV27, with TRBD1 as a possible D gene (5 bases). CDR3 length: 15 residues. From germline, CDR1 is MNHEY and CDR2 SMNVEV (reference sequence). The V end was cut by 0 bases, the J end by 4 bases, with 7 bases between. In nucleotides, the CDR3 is TGTGCCAGCAGTTTATCAGGGGTCGGGGCCAACGTCCTGACTTTC. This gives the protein CASSLSGVGANVLTF. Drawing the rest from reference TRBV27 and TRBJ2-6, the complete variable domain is EAQVTQNPRYLITVTGKKLTVTCSQNMNHEYMSWYRQDPGLGLRQIYYSMNVEVTDKGDVPEGYKVSRKEKRNFPLILESPSPNQTSLYFCASSLSGVGANVLTFGAGSRLTVL.

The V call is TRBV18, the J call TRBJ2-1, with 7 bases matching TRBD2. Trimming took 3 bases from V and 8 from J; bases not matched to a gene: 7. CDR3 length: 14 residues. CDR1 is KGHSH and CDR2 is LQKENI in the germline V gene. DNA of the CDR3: TGTGCCAGCTCACCGGGGCGGGAGAGGTATGAGCAGTTCTTC. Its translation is CASSPGRERYEQFF.

The CDR3 DNA reads as TGTGCCAGCAGTCGACAGTTGGCCGGGGAGCTGTTTTTT. Its translation: CASSRQLAGELFF. This chain connects TRBV13 to TRBJ2-2; possible D gene TRBD1, 5 bases. CDR1 is PRHDT and CDR2 is FYEKMQ in the germline V gene (reference sequence). Trimming left V 6 bases short and J 6 bases short, with 11 bases between. There are 13 residues in the CDR3.

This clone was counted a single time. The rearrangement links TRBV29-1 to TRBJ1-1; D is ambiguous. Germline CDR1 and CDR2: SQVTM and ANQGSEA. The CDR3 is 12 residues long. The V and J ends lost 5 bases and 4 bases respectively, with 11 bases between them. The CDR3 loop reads CSVPVLGTEAFF. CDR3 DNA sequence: TGCAGCGTTCCTGTGCTCGGCACTGAAGCTTTCTTT.

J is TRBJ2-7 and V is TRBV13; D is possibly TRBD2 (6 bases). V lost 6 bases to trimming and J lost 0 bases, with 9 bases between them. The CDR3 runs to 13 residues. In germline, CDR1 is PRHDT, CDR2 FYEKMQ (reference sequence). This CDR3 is CASRPGGSYEQYF. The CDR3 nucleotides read TGTGCCAGCAGACCCGGGGGCTCCTACGAGCAGTACTTC.

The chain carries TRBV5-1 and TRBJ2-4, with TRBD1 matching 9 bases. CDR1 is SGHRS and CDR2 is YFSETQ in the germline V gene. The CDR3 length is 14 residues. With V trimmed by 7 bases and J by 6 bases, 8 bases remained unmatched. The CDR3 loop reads CASGDRGRGNIQYF. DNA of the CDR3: TGCGCCAGCGGAGACAGGGGGAGGGGAAACATTCAGTACTTC.

For the CDR3, the DNA is TGTGCCAGCTCACCCCTATCGGGCGAGCAGTACTTC. This sequence encodes CASSPLSGEQYF. J is TRBJ2-7 and V is TRBV18; D remains unclear. CDR1 and CDR2 from the germline V gene are KGHSH and LQKENI. The CDR3 runs to 12 residues. V lost 3 bases and J 6 bases, leaving 9 bases between the germline ends.

This CDR3 is CASSYRQGTGYTF. For the CDR3, the DNA is TGTGCCAGCAGTTACAGACAGGGGACTGGCTACACCTTC. The chain is built from TRBV6-6 and TRBJ1-2; 8 bases line up with TRBD1. V was pared by 2 bases and J by 7 bases, with 3 bases of the junction left unmatched. Germline V gene data show CDR1 as MNHNY and CDR2 as SVGAGI (reference sequence). The CDR3 covers 13 residues.

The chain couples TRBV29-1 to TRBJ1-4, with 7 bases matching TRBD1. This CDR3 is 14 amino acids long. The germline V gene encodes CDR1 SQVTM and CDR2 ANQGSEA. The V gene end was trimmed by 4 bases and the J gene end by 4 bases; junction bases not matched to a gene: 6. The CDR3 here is CSVAPGGINEKLFF. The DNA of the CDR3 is TGCAGCGTTGCCCCAGGGGGTATTAATGAAAAACTGTTTTTT.

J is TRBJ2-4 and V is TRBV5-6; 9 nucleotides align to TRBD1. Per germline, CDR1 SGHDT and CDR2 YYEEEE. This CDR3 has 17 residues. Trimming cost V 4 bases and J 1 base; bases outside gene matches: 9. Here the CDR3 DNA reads TGTGCCAGCAGCCCTCTACAGGGGGCACGGGCCAAAAACATTCAGTACTTC. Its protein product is CASSPLQGARAKNIQYF.